This paragraph reports one T cell receptor beta chain. The antigen it recognizes is unknown. The sample holds no much larger clone one base away, and base qualities are not on file. This sample is part of a study of shared clonotypes between healthy human individuals (dated by TCRdb to about 2020). As for the study more broadly: The cohort comprised a couple of women and a few men aged 18 to 49 years. For each donor, CD4 naive and CD4 memory were each given three plates, CD8 naive was given two plates, and CD8 memory was given one plate. Blood TCR repertoires of about five healthy adults were deeply sequenced to estimate repertoire size and the extent of clonotype sharing between individuals. Libraries were prepared and TCR repertoires were sequenced by different laboratories using diverse techniques, in order to increase sequencing depth and limit assay-specific biases. Leukapheresis yielded between about 0.94 and 9.5 billion PBMCs per donor. On the study overall, not on this receptor specifically: Because the study included only a small number of donors, the genetic and exposure-history diversity represented was limited. Sampling was limited to blood, and TCR repertoires in tissue likely differ from TCR repertoires in blood. Estimated clonotype richness was generally larger for naive than for memory subsets. Sharing across a handful of donors was observed for 4.5% to 6.5% of naive CD4, less than 4% of naive CD8, roughly 2.4% of memory CD4, and about 0.4% of memory CD8 clonotypes. Rarefaction of sorted-subset datasets indicated incomplete sequencing despite the large sequencing depth. Compared with non-shared clonotypes, clonotypes shared by all four sorted-subset donors had higher generation probabilities. Pairwise subsampling led to the expectation that sequencing depth would affect the degree of clonotype sharing among donors.

The donors were healthy, HIV-negative adults with no recently reported acute infections or vaccinations. Every donor was a Caucasian adult residing in Nashville, Tennessee, USA. CD4+ T cells were enriched through magnetic negative selection, after which naive cells were positively selected on CD45RA and the remaining negative fraction served as the memory subset. Blood was obtained by leukapheresis, after which PBMCs were separated by Ficoll-Histopaque density gradient centrifugation and cryopreserved in liquid nitrogen vapor phase. Analytical flow cytometry was used to check the purity and quantity of each magnetically sorted T cell population. Genomic DNA was isolated from each sorted fraction and quantified by UV absorbance on a Nanodrop 2000c. Using the deep immunoSEQ assay, multiplex PCR amplified TCR CDR3 regions from genomic DNA. Genomic DNA extracted from each cell subset was distributed evenly over all wells of several immunoSEQ 96-well plates, and each plate served as one replicate. For sorted subsets, each replicate PCR was loaded with approximately 0.2 ug genomic DNA, equivalent to 25,000 to 35,000 T cell genomes. Purified libraries were measured with a Qubit 3.0 fluorometer, size-checked on a Bioanalyzer 2100, and measured again with the KAPA Library Quantification kit. Every immunoSEQ 96-well plate was sequenced on a separate single-read 150-cycle Illumina NextSeq 550 flow cell. As for how the authors treated the data: Because only junctional sequences without quality scores were contained in the immunoSEQ output, filtering matching that applied to full-length reads could not be performed. Sequences were annotated with PyIR, a Python wrapper for IgBLAST v1.9, using IMGT germline references to assign V/J genes and CDR3. Any read was removed if the V/J assignment was weak (E-value above 1e-6), the CDR3 was missing, or the read contained stop codons, out-of-frame junctions, or ambiguous translated residues. A V3J clonotype was defined by an identical inferred V gene, J gene, and CDR3 amino acid sequence. The percentage overlap between two repertoires was calculated by dividing the number of shared unique clonotypes by the size of the smaller repertoire. Three approaches were used to assess repertoire richness: RTK rarefaction, the Chao1 estimator, and Recon v2.1 estimates of unobserved clonotypes. Generation probabilities were computed with OLGA for all TCRbeta clonotypes obtained by the gDNA method from four donors. The immuneACCESS repertoire file appears here via TCRdb, limited to in-frame rearrangements. These files lack a portion of the clones; in checked studies, under half of the deficit traces to unresolved V genes, and the cause of the others is not known. V, J and clone size were drawn from that table, and D and trimming were deduced from the DNA. This sample is represented by fewer than 2.5 million clones; roughly 93% of them were singletons. The top ten hold 0.36% of the sample.

CDR1 and CDR2, looked up from the germline V gene, are MNHEY and SVGAGI. The CDR3 holds 14 amino acids from the cysteine to the phenylalanine. Kept here is only the CDR3 DNA, which spans 42 bases and is read in frame from base 1. The trim is 6 bases for V and 6 bases for J, with a gap of 16 bases between the germline ends. The sequencing sample was made of naive CD4+ T cells from PBMCs. According to the study, the label for this sample's cell subset or site signals: CD45RA+ positively selected. The TCR comes from a young man in good health. Some clones in this sample may be carry-over from other donors' samples. The chain employs TRBV6-5 and TRBJ2-3; possibly the D gene is TRBD1, per 6 matching bases. CDR3 reads: CASRQAHRVDTQYF. The DNA sequence is as follows: TGTGCCAGCAGACAAGCCCACAGGGTCGATACGCAGTATTTT.